The 30 T cell receptor beta chains given below trace back to one sample, sequenced in a study of blood T cells in healthy people across ages. Next came a second PCR, run for roughly 7 to 12 cycles, which used a sample-barcoded 5' primer along with a J-beta primer mix. TCRdb redid the calling of the 5' RACE reads with MiXCR, one entry per CDR3 protein. In the table there are about a million distinct CDR3 sequences, under 50% of which are singletons. Sequencing used blood. These TCRs come from a man in his thirties or forties in good health.

The table lists this clonotype with a few counts. The CDR3 nucleotides are TGTGCCACCAAGGGACATGCGAACACTGAAGCTTTCTTT. Translating gives CATKGHANTEAFF. This chain joins TRBV24-1 and TRBJ1-1, with D maybe TRBD1 (6 bases). Looked up from germline, CDR1 is KGHDR and CDR2 is SFDVKD. The CDR3 is 13 amino acids. Trimming took off 8 bases at V and 1 base at J, with 10 bases between the two ends.

This clonotype was seen a handful of times. The rearrangement links TRBV20-1 to TRBJ1-2; 10 bases are a match to TRBD1. Germline CDR1 DFQATT, CDR2 SNEGSKA (reference sequence). This CDR3 is 15 amino acids long. Trimming at V came to 1 base and at J to 3 bases, leaving 5 bases not matched to a gene. The CDR3 spells CSARAPGQGHYGYTF. The CDR3 nucleotides are TGCAGTGCTAGAGCTCCGGGACAGGGGCACTATGGCTACACCTTC.

The gene calls are TRBV4-1 and TRBJ2-7; 15 nucleotides line up with TRBD2. Trimming removed 6 bases from V and 7 bases from J; junction bases left unmatched: 16. Per germline, CDR1 MGHRA and CDR2 YSYEKL. There are 18 residues in the CDR3. The CDR3 DNA follows: TGCGCCAGCAGGGGACTAGCGGGGGGTCGCGGAACCAACAATGAGCAGTACTTC. Translation: CASRGLAGGRGTNNEQYF.

The rearrangement links TRBV20-1 to TRBJ1-1; D gene ambiguous. The CDR3 is 12 residues long. CDR1 is DFQATT, CDR2 SNEGSKA, per germline (reference sequence). V lost 7 bases, J lost 1 base, and 10 bases lay in between. DNA of the CDR3: TGCAGTGGCCTTCGCTGGAACACTGAAGCTTTCTTT. It specifies CSGLRWNTEAFF.

The gene calls are TRBV4-2 and TRBJ2-7; 7 bases agree with TRBD2. Germline V gene sequence: CDR1 LGHNA, CDR2 YNFKEQ. V shed 0 bases, J shed 2 bases, and the junction held 7 bases outside the gene matches. This CDR3 is built from 16 residues. CDR3 loop: CASSQDLAGDPYEQYF. CDR3 in DNA: TGTGCCAGCAGCCAAGATCTGGCGGGAGACCCCTACGAGCAGTACTTC.

Many counts were recorded for this clonotype. This rearrangement joins TRBV6-5 to TRBJ2-1; D could derive from TRBD1 or TRBD2 (5 bases each). The V end was cut by 6 bases, the J end by 7 bases, with 13 bases between. Germline V gene lookup returns CDR1 MNHEY and CDR2 SVGAGI. The CDR3 has 13 amino acids. The CDR3 loop reads CASSPRGENEQFF. The CDR3 nucleotides are TGTGCCAGCAGCCCACGAGGGGAGAATGAGCAGTTCTTC.

This clonotype was recorded at least ten times. The genes are TRBV2 and TRBJ2-7; no clear D. Trimming took off 7 bases at V and 2 bases at J, with 9 bases between the two ends. The germline gives CDR1 SNHLY, CDR2 FYNNEI. The CDR3 extends over 12 amino acids. The CDR3 here is CASTQTPYEQYF. Here the CDR3 DNA reads TGTGCCAGCACTCAGACCCCCTACGAGCAGTACTTC.

This clonotype was seen a few times. V is TRBV30 and J is TRBJ2-1; D is possibly TRBD1 (6 bases). The CDR3 is 14 amino acids. Germline-derived CDR1 and CDR2 are GTSNPN and SVGIG (reference sequence). Trimming stripped 2 bases from V and 7 bases from J, with 15 bases between. Here the CDR3 reads CAWSRGGSGNEQFF. The CDR3 coding sequence is TGTGCCTGGAGTCGTGGGGGCAGTGGAAATGAGCAGTTCTTC.

This clonotype was counted many times. V gene TRBV12-3 or TRBV12-4 combines with J gene TRBJ2-1; tentatively, D is TRBD1 (6 bases). The germline V and J ends were trimmed by 6 bases and 10 bases, with 13 bases remaining between them. The CDR3 extends over 12 amino acids. CDR3 sequence: CASRRTVSEQFF. The CDR3 bases are TGTGCCAGCAGGAGGACAGTTTCGGAGCAGTTCTTC.

This clonotype has only a few counts. The chain recombines TRBV3-1 with TRBJ1-4; 7 nucleotides agree with TRBD1. The CDR3 extends over 15 amino acids. CDR1 is LGHDT, CDR2 YNNKEL, per germline (reference sequence). After removal of 6 bases from V and 1 base from J, the junction contained 5 bases not matched to a gene. The CDR3 sequence: CASRLTGVTNEKLFF. The CDR3 DNA follows: TGTGCCAGCAGGCTCACAGGGGTAACTAATGAAAAACTGTTTTTT.

To note about this clonotype: One end of the junction varies from germline; a read error may be responsible. The chain combines TRBV28 with TRBJ2-1; either TRBD1 or TRBD2 may fit D (5 bases each). The CDR3 consists of 16 residues. Per germline, CDR1 MDHEN and CDR2 SYDVKM. CDR3 nucleotides: TGCGCCAGCAGCGAGAACTGGGGCGGGTATGGATACGAGCAGTTCTTC. Its protein is CASSENWGGYGYEQFF.

The chain employs TRBV5-6 and TRBJ1-2, with 8 bases that match TRBD1. The CDR3 covers 16 residues. The germline CDR1 and CDR2 sequences are SGHDT and YYEEEE. With 4 bases clipped from V and 7 bases from J, the junction kept 15 bases outside the gene matches. The DNA for the CDR3 is TGTGCCAGCAGCGGGGCAAGACAGGGGTTCGGCGGTGGCTACACCTTC. Its translation is CASSGARQGFGGGYTF.

The genes are TRBV12-3 or TRBV12-4 and TRBJ2-3; no definite D call. The CDR3 totals 14 residues. V lost 2 bases to trimming and J lost 2 bases, with 8 bases between them. The CDR3 loop reads CASSLSQATDTQYF. The CDR3 DNA sequence: TGTGCCAGCAGTTTAAGCCAGGCCACAGATACGCAGTATTTT.

This clonotype was counted between two and nine times. This chain uses TRBV15 with TRBJ1-1; D is ambiguous. The V and J ends lost 3 bases and 8 bases respectively, with 16 bases between them. The CDR3 is 14 amino acids. Germline values: CDR1 LNHNV, CDR2 YYDKDF (reference sequence). CDR3 residues: CATSRSSPMGEAFF. CDR3 nucleotide sequence: TGTGCCACCAGCAGGAGTTCCCCCATGGGAGAAGCTTTCTTT.

The chain links TRBV20-1 to TRBJ2-4; D possibly corresponds to TRBD2 (6 bases). The DNA end is more similar to TRBJ2-7, so the J call may be wrong. Germline V gene data show CDR1 as DFQATT and CDR2 as SNEGSKA (reference sequence). CDR3 size: 13 residues. CDR3 in amino acids: CSAREREVYEQYF. CDR3 DNA sequence: TGCAGTGCTAGAGAGAGGGAGGTTTACGAGCAGTACTTC.

This chain connects TRBV4-1 to TRBJ2-1; 7 bases are shared with TRBD1. This CDR3 has 14 residues. Germline CDR1 and CDR2: MGHRA and YSYEKL. V was pared by 4 bases and J by 5 bases, with 5 bases of the junction left unmatched. The CDR3: CASSPYGQDNEQFF. CDR3 bases: TGCGCCAGCAGCCCTTACGGACAGGACAATGAGCAGTTCTTC.

The rearrangement joins TRBV7-9 to TRBJ2-7; D might be TRBD2 (6 bases). CDR3 size: 17 residues. With 5 bases removed from V and 0 bases from J, the gap between germline ends came to 20 bases. CDR1 and CDR2 (germline): SEHNR, FQNEAQ (reference sequence). CDR3 region: CASSLVGGEPRSYEQYF. The CDR3 DNA sequence: TGTGCCAGCAGCCTCGTTGGAGGGGAACCACGCTCCTACGAGCAGTACTTC. The full variable domain, its missing parts supplied by reference TRBV7-9 and TRBJ2-7, is DTGVSQNPRHKITKRGQNVTFRCDPISEHNRLYWYRQTLGQGPEFLTYFQNEAQLEKSRLLSDRFSAERPKGSFSTLEIQRTEQGDSAMYLCASSLVGGEPRSYEQYFGPGTRLTVT.

The chain couples TRBV25-1 to TRBJ2-5; either TRBD1 or TRBD2 may supply D (6 bases each). Trimming left V 0 bases short and J 5 bases short, with 13 bases between. In germline, CDR1 is MGHDK, CDR2 SYGVNS. This CDR3 region has 15 residues. The DNA for the CDR3 is TGTGCCAGCAGTGAATATATTGGGGGGCCGGAGACCCAGTACTTC. Translation gives CASSEYIGGPETQYF.

This chain connects TRBV12-3 or TRBV12-4 to TRBJ1-2; no definite D call. Trimming cost V 3 bases and J 4 bases, with 12 bases left between them. This CDR3 is 14 amino acids long. The CDR3 DNA sequence: TGTGCCAGCAGTTTGCCGTACGGGAGCTATGGCTACACCTTC. This sequence encodes CASSLPYGSYGYTF.

The V and J genes are TRBV2 and TRBJ2-7, with a possible D match to TRBD1 (5 bases). Germline CDR1 is SNHLY and CDR2 is FYNNEI. Deletions cut 0 bases from V and 2 bases from J, with 11 bases between. This CDR3 comprises 15 residues. The DNA for the CDR3 is TGTGCCAGCAGTGAAGCGGAGCAGGGAACCTACGAGCAGTACTTC. Amino acids: CASSEAEQGTYEQYF.

This clonotype was detected only a few times. For the CDR3, the DNA is TGTGCCAGCAGTGACGGAGTGGGCAACACTGAAGCTTTCTTT. Its protein is CASSDGVGNTEAFF. V and J are TRBV6-5 and TRBJ1-1; D uncertain. Trimming took 5 bases from V and 2 from J, leaving 12 bases between them. Germline CDR1 MNHEY, CDR2 SVGAGI. The CDR3 consists of 14 residues.

The chain links TRBV7-9 to TRBJ1-1, with D uncertain. Germline V CDR1 and CDR2: SEHNR, FQNEAQ (reference sequence). V lost 5 bases and J 0 bases, leaving 10 bases between the germline ends. The CDR3 contains 14 residues. The CDR3 region has the DNA TGTGCCAGCAGCCCGCATAACCTGAACACTGAAGCTTTCTTT. This encodes CASSPHNLNTEAFF.

This clonotype was recorded a few times. This sequence joins TRBV4-1 and TRBJ2-7; 7 bases are shared with TRBD2. The CDR3 contains 17 residues. V dropped 2 bases and J dropped 2; count of bases not matched to a gene: 12. Germline V gene data show CDR1 as MGHRA and CDR2 as YSYEKL. The DNA of the CDR3 is TGCGCCAGCAGCCAAAAAACCCTGGGACTACCACCCTACGAGCAGTACTTC. It codes for CASSQKTLGLPPYEQYF.

V gene TRBV9 combines with J gene TRBJ2-4; TRBD1 aligns across 10 bases. The last part of the DNA fits TRBJ2-7 better; the J call may be wrong. The germline gives CDR1 SGDLS, CDR2 YYNGEE. This CDR3 has 14 amino acids. The CDR3 coding sequence is TGTGCCAGCAGCTCTGCCGGGACAGGGGACGAGCAGTACTTC. Translation gives CASSSAGTGDEQYF.

This sequence joins TRBV6-1 and TRBJ2-1; 8 bases line up with TRBD2. CDR1 and CDR2 (germline): MNHNS, SASEGT. This CDR3 is built from 14 residues. With V trimmed by 4 bases and J by 8 bases, 7 bases remained unmatched. In DNA form, the CDR3 reads TGTGCCAGCAGTGGTACCGGGACTAGATATGAGCAGTTCTTC. Translating it yields CASSGTGTRYEQFF.

On this clonotype: This is likely a read error, given that the CDR3 carries no conserved phenylalanine or tryptophan at its end. The V call is TRBV5-1, the J call TRBJ2-5; TRBD1 matches 9 bases. The J call may be in error: the DNA end matches TRBJ2-7 better. Germline loops: CDR1 SGHRS, CDR2 YFSETQ. CDR3 length equals 13 residues. The CDR3 is CASSLGTGAEQYS. CDR3 in DNA: TGCGCCAGCAGCTTGGGGACAGGGGCCGAGCAGTACTCC.

V and J are TRBV4-3 and TRBJ1-4; possibly TRBD1 for D (5 bases). The CDR3 extends over 15 amino acids. Germline loops: CDR1 LGHNA, CDR2 YSLEER. V lost 0 bases and J 5 bases, leaving 10 bases between the germline ends. The CDR3 reads CASSQEGTGNEKLFF. CDR3 nucleotide sequence: TGCGCCAGCAGCCAAGAGGGGACGGGCAATGAAAAACTGTTTTTT.

The chain combines TRBV20-1 with TRBJ2-1; a weak D match, TRBD1 (6 bases). The CDR3 contains 15 residues. CDR1 and CDR2 from the germline V gene are DFQATT and SNEGSKA (reference sequence). Trimming stripped 0 bases from V and 7 bases from J, with 16 bases between. CDR3: CSAREGWGPRNEQFF. CDR3 bases: TGCAGTGCTAGAGAAGGCTGGGGGCCTAGGAATGAGCAGTTCTTC.

The table lists this clonotype with many counts. The chain uses TRBV7-9 and TRBJ2-3; D is perhaps TRBD1 (6 bases). Germline CDR1 and CDR2: SEHNR and FQNEAQ (reference sequence). Trimming took off 5 bases at V and 2 bases at J, with 14 bases between the two ends. This CDR3 comprises 15 residues. This CDR3 is CASSPRQAHTDTQYF. DNA of the CDR3: TGTGCCAGCAGCCCTCGACAGGCCCACACAGATACGCAGTATTTT.

This clonotype was observed a handful of times. The chain combines TRBV7-6 with TRBJ2-3; D perhaps matches TRBD1 (6 bases). CDR1 is SGHVS and CDR2 is FNYEAQ in the germline V gene. The CDR3 sequence is 14 residues long. The germline V and J ends were trimmed by 5 bases and 6 bases, with 15 bases remaining between them. The CDR3 bases are TGTGCCAGCAGCCCTATGGACAGCTTTGATACGCAGTATTTT. Its translation is CASSPMDSFDTQYF.